This section outlines one T cell receptor (beta chain) sequence together with its context. Its specificity is not known. The source of the sample is a study of PD-1 blockade in classical Hodgkin lymphoma. Findings of the study overall: Possibly reflecting disease activity or prior therapy, repertoire differences have causes that remain undefined. Reports indicated that newly diagnosed patients had lower baseline TCR diversity than healthy donors did.

Method: immunoSEQ multiplex PCR; TCRdb's copy keeps in-frame clones and lacks some. The table lists some 70,000 clones, over 90% of them singletons, with about 2.6% in the top ten. Time point specified: newly diagnosed, previously untreated cHL patient sample. The CDR3 sequence is 20 residues long. The J segment lost 0 bases and the V segment lost 3 bases, leaving 13 bases of the junction unmatched. Germline loops: CDR1 GTSNPN, CDR2 SVGIG (reference sequence). The sample taken for sequencing was peripheral blood mononuclear cells (PBMCs). V gene TRBV30 combines with J gene TRBJ2-1, with TRBD2 matching 14 bases. This receptor was taken from a human donor with classical Hodgkin lymphoma. CDR3 nucleotide sequence: TGTGCCTGGAGGTGCCGGACTAGCGGGGGGACGCCTAACTCCTACAATGAGCAGTTCTTC. Translated, it gives CAWRCRTSGGTPNSYNEQFF.